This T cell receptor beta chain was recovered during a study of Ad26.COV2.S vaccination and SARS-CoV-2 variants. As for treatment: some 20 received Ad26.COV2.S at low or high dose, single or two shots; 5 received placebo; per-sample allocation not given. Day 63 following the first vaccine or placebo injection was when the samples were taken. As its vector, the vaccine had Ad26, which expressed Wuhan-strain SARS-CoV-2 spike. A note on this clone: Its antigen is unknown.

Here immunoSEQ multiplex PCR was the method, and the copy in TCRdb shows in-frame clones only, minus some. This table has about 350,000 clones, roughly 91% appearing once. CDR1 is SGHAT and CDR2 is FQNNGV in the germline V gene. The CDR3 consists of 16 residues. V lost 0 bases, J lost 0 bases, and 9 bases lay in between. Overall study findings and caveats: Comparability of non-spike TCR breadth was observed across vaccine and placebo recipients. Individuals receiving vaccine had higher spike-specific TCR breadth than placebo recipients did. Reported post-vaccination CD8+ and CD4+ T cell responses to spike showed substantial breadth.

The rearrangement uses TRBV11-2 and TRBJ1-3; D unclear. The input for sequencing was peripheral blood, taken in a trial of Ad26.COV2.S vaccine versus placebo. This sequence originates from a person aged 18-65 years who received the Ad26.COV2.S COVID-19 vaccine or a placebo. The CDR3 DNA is TGTGCCAGCAGCTTAGAGACACGGAGCTCTGGAAACACCATATATTTT. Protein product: CASSLETRSSGNTIYF.